This T cell receptor (beta chain) appears in the sequencing data of a study of post-analysis software for immune sequencing data. Unique molecular identifiers had been added to the TCR beta cDNA libraries. TCRdb re-called the PCR reads through MiXCR, storing one row per CDR3 protein. The sample carries about 200,000 distinct CDR3 sequences, 25% to 30% recorded once. Trimming at V came to 1 base and at J to 2 bases, leaving 7 bases not matched to a gene. The CDR3 totals 15 residues. Per germline, CDR1 SQVTM and CDR2 ANQGSEA. Points from the study as a whole: Patients showed TRBV5-6, TRBV5-1 and TRBV20-1 among 4 or 5 TRBV segments more frequent than in controls. Diversity measured as normalized Chao1 was significantly lower in multiple sclerosis patients than in controls. Under F measure analysis, samples from one preparation batch co-clustered strongly.

This clonotype was found many times. Antigen: not known. The rearrangement joins TRBV29-1 to TRBJ2-7, with TRBD1 matching 8 bases. The sample was blood. The receptor comes from a girl aged 2-17 years with multiple sclerosis. CDR3 sequence (DNA): TGCAGCGTTGAAGGTGCGAAGGACAGGGCCTACGAGCAGTACTTC. Protein sequence: CSVEGAKDRAYEQYF.